The clone carrying this T cell receptor (beta chain) is a singleton in its sample. Its target is not known. Only in-frame clones appear in the TCRdb table, and some are missing; sequencing was by immunoSEQ multiplex PCR. The sample shows some 19,000 clones, 70% to 80% of them seen only once. The CDR3 contains 11 residues. The germline V gene encodes CDR1 DFQATT and CDR2 SNEGSKA (reference sequence). Germline trimming cut 6 bases from V and 4 bases from J; bases unmatched to any gene: 1. Time point given: cycle 4 day 1 (C4D1), after less than seven weeks of nivolumab. The patients all showed relapse after autologous stem cell transplantation, while their brentuximab vedotin exposure varied. This record belongs to a study of PD-1 blockade in classical Hodgkin lymphoma. Study-level results: Healthy donors reportedly exceeded newly diagnosed patients in baseline TCR diversity. Still unresolved is the cause of the repertoire differences, which may be disease activity or prior therapy. TCR diversity rose significantly by C4D1 in CD4+ but not CD8+ cells.

The input for sequencing was peripheral blood mononuclear cells (PBMCs), taken before the fourth cycle of nivolumab. This chain joins TRBV20-1 and TRBJ2-5; 8 bases align to TRBD2. This clonotype was obtained from a human donor with classical Hodgkin lymphoma. The CDR3 here is CSARGGETQYF. The CDR3 DNA reads as TGCAGTGCCCGGGGGGGAGAGACCCAGTACTTC.